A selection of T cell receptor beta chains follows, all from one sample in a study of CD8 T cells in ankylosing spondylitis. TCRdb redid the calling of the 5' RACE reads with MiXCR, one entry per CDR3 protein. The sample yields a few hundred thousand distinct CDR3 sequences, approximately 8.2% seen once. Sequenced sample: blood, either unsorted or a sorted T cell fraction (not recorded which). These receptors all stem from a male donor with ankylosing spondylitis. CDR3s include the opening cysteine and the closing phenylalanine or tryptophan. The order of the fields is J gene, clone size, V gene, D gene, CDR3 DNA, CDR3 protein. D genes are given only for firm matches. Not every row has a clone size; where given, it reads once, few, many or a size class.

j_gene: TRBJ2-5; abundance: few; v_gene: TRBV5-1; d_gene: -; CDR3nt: TGCGCCAGCAGCTTGGATTCTATCGAGACCCAGTACTTC; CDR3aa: CASSLDSIETQYF
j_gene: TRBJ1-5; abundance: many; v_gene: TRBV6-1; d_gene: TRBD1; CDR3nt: TGTGCCAGCAGTCAACAGGGGACAAATCAGCCCCAGCATTTT; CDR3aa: CASSQQGTNQPQHF
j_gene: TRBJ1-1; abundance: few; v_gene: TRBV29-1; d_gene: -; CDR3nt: TGCAGCGTGACCCTGAATAGGGGGGAAGAAGCTTTCTTT; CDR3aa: CSVTLNRGEEAFF
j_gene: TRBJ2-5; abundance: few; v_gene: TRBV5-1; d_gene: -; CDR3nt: TGCGCCAGCACCCCATCGGTCTGGGAGACCCAGTACTTC; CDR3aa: CASTPSVWETQYF
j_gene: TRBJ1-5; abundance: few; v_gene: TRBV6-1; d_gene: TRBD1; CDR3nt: TGTGCCAGCAGGATTGGGACAGGGGGTGATAATAGCAATCAGCCCCAGCATTTT; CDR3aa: CASRIGTGGDNSNQPQHF
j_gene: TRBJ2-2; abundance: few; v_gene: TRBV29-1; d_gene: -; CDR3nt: TGCAGCGTTGAACGGAAGGGGGGCTGGGGGGAGCTGTTTTTT; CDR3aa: CSVERKGGWGELFF
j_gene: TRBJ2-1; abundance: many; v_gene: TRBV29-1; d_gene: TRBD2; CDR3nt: TGCAGCGTCTCTAGCGGGAGTTGGAATGAGCAGTTCTTC; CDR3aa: CSVSSGSWNEQFF
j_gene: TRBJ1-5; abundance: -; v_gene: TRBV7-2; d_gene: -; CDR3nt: TGTGCCAGCAGCTTATCGGACACCTATAGCAATCAGCCCCAGCATTTT; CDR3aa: CASSLSDTYSNQPQHF
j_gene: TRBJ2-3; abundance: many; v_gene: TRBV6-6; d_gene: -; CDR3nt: TGTGCCAGCAGTACAAGACAGGGCACAGATACGCAGTATTTT; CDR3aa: CASSTRQGTDTQYF
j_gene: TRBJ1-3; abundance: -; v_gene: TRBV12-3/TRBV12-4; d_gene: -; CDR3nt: TGTGCCAGCAGTTTTTCGGAAAATGGAGACACCATATATTTT; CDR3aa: CASSFSENGDTIYF
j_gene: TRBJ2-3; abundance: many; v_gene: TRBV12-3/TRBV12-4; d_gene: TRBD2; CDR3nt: TGTGCCAGCAGACGGACTAGCGGGAGGAAAGGGGATACGCAGTATTTT; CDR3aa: CASRRTSGRKGDTQYF
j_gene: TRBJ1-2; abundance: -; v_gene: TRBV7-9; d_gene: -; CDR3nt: TGTGCCAGCACCCTAGAGGAGGGCGGGTCTGGCTACACCTTC; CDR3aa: CASTLEEGGSGYTF
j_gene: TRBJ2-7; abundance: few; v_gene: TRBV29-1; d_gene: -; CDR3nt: TGCAGCGTAATACAGGGTCCCCACTACGAGCAGTACTTC; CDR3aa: CSVIQGPHYEQYF
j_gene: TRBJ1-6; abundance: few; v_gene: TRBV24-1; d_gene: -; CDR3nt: TGTGCCACCAGTGATCGGGGGAATTCACCCCTCCACTTT; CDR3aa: CATSDRGNSPLHF